This entry lists 17 T cell receptor beta chains sequenced from one sample in a study of blood T cell repertoires in COVID-19. The protocol was immunoSEQ multiplex PCR, while the TCRdb copy is restricted to in-frame clones and leaves out a portion. The sample contains approximately 190,000 clones, approximately 86% of which appear only once. Sequencing was done on a sample of PBMCs or T cells enriched from blood (not recorded which). The origin of the receptors is a woman aged 40 to 50 in a cohort exposed to, infected with or recovered from COVID-19 (not recorded which).

This chain uses TRBV15 with TRBJ1-3, with TRBD1 matching over 10 bases. CDR1 LNHNV and CDR2 YYDKDF come from the germline V gene (reference sequence). This CDR3 spans 15 amino acids. With V trimmed by 3 bases and J by 4 bases, 3 bases remained unmatched. The CDR3 DNA reads as TGTGCCACCAGCAGGGACAGGGGGGGCGGAAACACCATATATTTT. Encoded protein: CATSRDRGGGNTIYF.

The chain couples TRBV2 to TRBJ2-2, with TRBD2 matching over 13 bases. Germline V gives CDR1 SNHLY, CDR2 FYNNEI. Unmatched junction bases numbered 8, after V lost 0 bases and J lost 7 bases. This CDR3 is 18 amino acids long. CDR3 in DNA: TGTGCCAGCAGTGAAGCGGGCGGAGGACTAGCGGGGGTCGGGGAGCTGTTTTTT. Translated: CASSEAGGGLAGVGELFF. Full variable domain (outside the CDR3, taken from reference TRBV2 and TRBJ2-2): EPEVTQTPSHQVTQMGQEVILRCVPISNHLYFYWYRQILGQKVEFLVSFYNNEISEKSEIFDDQFSVERPDGSNFTLKIRSTKLEDSAMYFCASSEAGGGLAGVGELFFGEGSRLTVL.

The chain has TRBV9 and TRBJ1-6, with D unresolved. Trimming took 3 bases from V and 0 from J, leaving 7 bases between them. The germline V gene encodes CDR1 SGDLS and CDR2 YYNGEE. This CDR3 is built from 15 residues. The CDR3 sequence: CASSASSSYNSPLHF. The CDR3, as DNA: TGTGCCAGCAGCGCGTCCAGCTCCTATAATTCACCCCTCCACTTT.

The chain links TRBV13 to TRBJ1-1; no firm D call. Trimming pared 7 bases from V and 5 bases from J, leaving 23 bases between. The CDR3 totals 16 residues. The V gene's germline CDR1 is PRHDT and CDR2 FYEKMQ (reference sequence). DNA of the CDR3: TGTGCCAGCACCCCGCGGCCAGTTGGGTCCGCGACTGAAGCTTTCTTT. Encoded protein: CASTPRPVGSATEAFF.

The rearrangement joins TRBV7-2 to TRBJ2-2; 8 bases agree with TRBD2. This CDR3 comprises 17 residues. Per the germline V gene, CDR1 is SGHTA and CDR2 is FQGNSA. V dropped 2 bases and J dropped 2; count of bases not matched to a gene: 7. CDR3 in DNA: TGTGCCAGCAGCTTAACTCTACTAGCGGAAAACACCGGGGAGCTGTTTTTT. Its protein is CASSLTLLAENTGELFF.

The chain recombines TRBV7-2 with TRBJ2-7; 9 bases line up with TRBD1. Trimming removed 1 base from V and 5 bases from J; junction bases left unmatched: 3. In germline, CDR1 is SGHTA, CDR2 FQGNSA. The CDR3 sequence is 14 residues long. This chain's CDR3 is CASSLGDRAHEQYF. Here the CDR3 DNA reads TGTGCCAGCAGCTTAGGGGACAGGGCCCACGAGCAGTACTTC.

The DNA for the CDR3 is TGTGCCAGCAATGGCCCGGACACCGCCTACGAGCAGTACTTC. As protein: CASNGPDTAYEQYF. The chain joins TRBV28 to TRBJ2-7; a possible D gene is TRBD1 (5 bases). CDR1 is MDHEN and CDR2 is SYDVKM in the germline V gene. This CDR3 region has 14 residues. V was pared by 7 bases and J by 2 bases, with 15 bases between. Using reference TRBV28 and TRBJ2-7 for the parts outside the CDR3, the full variable domain is DVKVTQSSRYLVKRTGEKVFLECVQDMDHENMFWYRQDPGLGLRLIYFSYDVKMKEKGDIPEGYSVSREKKERFSLILESASTNQTSMYLCASNGPDTAYEQYFGPGTRLTVT.

This chain connects TRBV7-8 to TRBJ1-5; 10 bases line up with TRBD1. CDR3 length equals 20 residues. V shed 4 bases and J 0 bases; nucleotides not matched to a gene: 15. Germline CDR1 reads SGHVS; CDR2 reads FQNEAQ. The CDR3 DNA sequence: TGTGCCAGCAGCTCGAAGCCTCCGGGACAGGGGTTAATTAGCAATCAGCCCCAGCATTTT. Amino acid sequence: CASSSKPPGQGLISNQPQHF.

The J gene is TRBJ2-3, the V gene TRBV5-4; TRBD2 matches at 8 bases. Germline CDR1 and CDR2: SGHNT and YYREEE (reference sequence). CDR3 length: 16 residues. Trimming at V came to 4 bases and at J to 0 bases, leaving 7 bases not matched to a gene. CDR3 nucleotides: TGTGCCAGCAGCCTCCCTAGCGGGCCGAGCACAGATACGCAGTATTTT. Translating it yields CASSLPSGPSTDTQYF.

This rearrangement joins TRBV19 to TRBJ1-1; no definite D call. Trimming took 7 bases from V and 0 from J, leaving 15 bases between them. From germline, CDR1 is LNHDA and CDR2 SQIVND (reference sequence). This CDR3 contains 15 residues. The CDR3 DNA reads as TGTGCCAGTAAAAGTTTTCACACCCTGAACACTGAAGCTTTCTTT. Encoded protein: CASKSFHTLNTEAFF.

This clone was seen only a few times. The chain couples TRBV11-3 to TRBJ2-3; 9 bases are shared with TRBD2. V shed 5 bases, J shed 0 bases, and the junction held 0 bases outside the gene matches. Germline V gene lookup returns CDR1 SGHNT and CDR2 YENEEA. The CDR3 consists of 14 residues. CDR3 DNA: TGTGCCAGCAGCACTAGCGGGAGCACAGATACGCAGTATTTT. This translates into CASSTSGSTDTQYF.

This clone was picked up one time. J is TRBJ1-5 and V is TRBV5-5; maybe TRBD1 (5 bases). V lost 4 bases to trimming and J lost 3 bases, with 11 bases between them. This CDR3 has 14 residues. The germline gives CDR1 SGHKS, CDR2 YYEKEE (reference sequence). The CDR3 DNA reads TGTGCCAGCAGCGTCCCAGGGCCCAATCAGCCCCAGCATTTT. Its protein is CASSVPGPNQPQHF.

This chain joins TRBV7-2 and TRBJ2-4; no reliable D call. Germline V lookup: CDR1 SGHTA, CDR2 FQGNSA. The CDR3 contains 15 residues. V was cut by 1 base and J by 0 bases, with 7 bases left in between. CDR3 sequence: CASSLERLAKNIQYF. The CDR3 DNA follows: TGTGCCAGCAGCTTAGAACGGTTAGCCAAAAACATTCAGTACTTC.

This clone was detected once. This chain uses TRBV5-1 with TRBJ1-3; D is possibly TRBD1 (5 bases). CDR3 length: 17 residues. The germline CDR1 and CDR2 sequences are SGHRS and YFSETQ. Trimming removed 2 bases from V and 3 bases from J, with 18 bases in between. The CDR3 is CASSFTVIQDLGNTIYF. CDR3 in DNA: TGCGCCAGCAGCTTCACGGTAATACAGGACCTTGGAAACACCATATATTTT. The variable domain in full, completed from reference TRBV5-1 and TRBJ1-3, reads KAGVTQTPRYLIKTRGQQVTLSCSPISGHRSVSWYQQTPGQGLQFLFEYFSETQRNKGNFPGRFSGRQFSNSRSEMNVSTLELGDSALYLCASSFTVIQDLGNTIYFGEGSWLTVV.

This chain joins TRBV3-1 (or the pseudogene TRBV3-2) and TRBJ2-7, with no clear D. Trimming cost V 1 base and J 5 bases, with 6 bases left between them. Germline V lookup: CDR1 LGHDT, CDR2 YNNKEL (reference sequence). This CDR3 region has 12 residues. The CDR3 loop is CASSQGVDEQYF. CDR3 coding DNA: TGTGCCAGCAGCCAAGGAGTAGACGAGCAGTACTTC.

The genes are TRBV27 and TRBJ2-5; TRBD1 agrees at 8 bases. Per the germline V gene, CDR1 is MNHEY and CDR2 is SMNVEV (reference sequence). With V trimmed by 4 bases and J by 5 bases, 9 bases remained unmatched. The length of the CDR3 is 15 residues. In DNA, the CDR3 is TGTGCCAGCAGTTCGGGACAGGTGGAAGGGGAGACCCAGTACTTC. Protein product: CASSSGQVEGETQYF.

The V gene is TRBV2, the J gene TRBJ2-2; 14 bases agree with TRBD2. With 6 bases clipped from V and 5 bases from J, the junction kept 2 bases outside the gene matches. This CDR3 is 15 amino acids long. In germline, CDR1 is SNHLY, CDR2 FYNNEI. The CDR3, as DNA: TGTGCCAGCAGCAGACTAGCGGGAGGGACCGGGGAGCTGTTTTTT. The encoded protein is CASSRLAGGTGELFF.